This T cell receptor (beta chain) is drawn from a study of T cells expressing NK-cell markers. TCRdb reprocessed the 5' RACE reads, with one entry per CDR3 protein and no DNA. The clone table shows more than 400,000 distinct CDR3 sequences, with the ten largest holding 7.3%. CDR3 length: 13 amino acids. Germline values: CDR1 SGHRS, CDR2 YFSETQ. Specimen: blood T cells: a sorted CD56 or NKG2C T cell subset, CD4+ or CD8+ T cells, or bulk PBMC T cells (not recorded which). The source of this sequence is a woman aged 18 to 75 in good health. This chain links TRBV5-1 with TRBJ2-3. The CDR3 is CASSLAGWDTQYF.